This is a list of T cell receptor beta chains from one sample in a study of OX40 agonist ivuxolimab in advanced cancers. Only in-frame clones appear in the TCRdb table, and some are missing; sequencing was by immunoSEQ multiplex PCR. The sample records some 80,000 clones, approximately 93% being singletons. The specimen was CD4+ or CD8+ T cells sorted from blood, collected in a trial of the OX40 agonist ivuxolimab. The receptors come from an adult with an advanced solid tumor such as melanoma, head and neck, liver or kidney cancer. CDR3s include the opening cysteine and the closing phenylalanine or tryptophan.

j_gene: TRBJ2-3
v_gene: TRBV6-1
CDR3aa: CASSVVEGGDTQYF

j_gene: .
v_gene: TRBV6-5
CDR3aa: CASGQGSYEQYF

j_gene: TRBJ1-3
v_gene: TRBV2
CDR3aa: CASRGPNTIYF

j_gene: TRBJ2-7
v_gene: TRBV27
CDR3aa: CASSIAGTGLLYEQYF

j_gene: TRBJ1-1
v_gene: TRBV6-6
CDR3aa: CASSPQEWGLNTEAFF

j_gene: TRBJ1-3
v_gene: TRBV9
CDR3aa: CASSAYSSGNTIYF

j_gene: TRBJ1-2
v_gene: TRBV6-5
CDR3aa: CASSLFGLYGYTF

j_gene: TRBJ2-1
v_gene: TRBV4-3
CDR3aa: CASSQDPGGRPNEQFF

j_gene: TRBJ2-7
v_gene: TRBV28
CDR3aa: CASSFGTGQMVGSYEQYF

j_gene: TRBJ1-2
v_gene: TRBV5-4
CDR3aa: CASSFPGESGYTF

j_gene: TRBJ2-1
v_gene: TRBV7-9
CDR3aa: CASSAPSGNEQFF

j_gene: TRBJ1-5
v_gene: TRBV7-9
CDR3aa: CASSSGPWRDQPQHF

j_gene: TRBJ2-1
v_gene: TRBV6-6
CDR3aa: CASSQRDEQFF